These T cell receptor beta chains were read from a single sample in a study of CXCR3-negative and CXCR3-positive naive CD8 T cells. TCRdb re-called the 5' RACE reads, yielding one record per CDR3 amino acid sequence without DNA. The sample data list approximately 66,000 distinct CDR3 sequences. The sample consisted of naive CXCR3- CD8+ T cells from blood. Receptors originate from a human donor in good health. Some clones in this sample may be carry-over from other donors' samples. Both conserved end residues are part of each CDR3. Some rows mark clone size as missing; the rest say once, few, many or name a class of expanded clone.

size	V	J	CDR3
.	TRBV10-3	TRBJ2-2	CAIWRQGAGGELFF
.	TRBV27	TRBJ2-1	CASSSGGRSYNEQFF
.	TRBV20-1	TRBJ2-7	CSARGTEDYEQYF
.	TRBV10-3	TRBJ2-3	CAISEIPSTDTQYF
.	TRBV12-3/TRBV12-4	TRBJ2-5	CASSPSTSLETQYF
.	TRBV29-1	TRBJ2-2	CSVEDIPPGHNTGELFF
.	TRBV5-5	TRBJ2-1	CASSRHPTGRDLNNEQFF
.	TRBV29-1	TRBJ1-1	CSAGGYRGLGNTEAFF
.	TRBV10-1	TRBJ2-3	CASSEGTGGSSTDTQYF
.	TRBV7-7	TRBJ2-2	CASSVGRRVTNTGELFF
.	TRBV6-6	TRBJ2-3	CASTPPDTQYF
.	TRBV3-1	TRBJ1-5	CASSQDPTGGQPQHF
.	TRBV15	TRBJ1-1	CATSRRAPGSEAFF
.	TRBV6-5	TRBJ2-7	CASTHGVAEVYEQYF
.	TRBV29-1	TRBJ1-2	CSVIGRANYGYTF
.	TRBV5-1	TRBJ2-1	CASSGPTGLYNEQFF
.	TRBV2	TRBJ2-1	CASADRLYNEQFF
.	TRBV5-1	TRBJ1-1	CASRPNLVGDGAFEAFF
.	TRBV7-2	TRBJ1-3	CASSLAGRWNTGNTIYF
medium-sized	TRBV7-8	TRBJ1-1	CASSFLGVNTEAFF
.	TRBV20-1	TRBJ2-7	CSAENGPPEEQYF
medium-sized	TRBV4-1	TRBJ1-2	CASSQDPGHYGYTF
.	TRBV11-2	TRBJ2-7	CASSGRDRAYEQYF
.	TRBV7-9	TRBJ2-7	CASSPSWGSYEQYF
.	TRBV2	TRBJ2-5	CASTTGRGGEETQYF
.	TRBV11-3	TRBJ2-3	CASSTRLAPDTQYF
.	TRBV29-1	TRBJ2-2	CSGAGGEPTGELFF